The 5 T cell receptor beta chains below all came from one sample that was sequenced in a study of T cell responses to AZD1222 COVID-19 vaccine. Profiling relied on immunoSEQ multiplex PCR, and the TCRdb table lists in-frame clones only, not all of them. Of around 150,000 clones listed, about 91% are singletons. The starting material was peripheral blood, obtained on day 0 of MenACWY control vaccination. These TCRs come from an adult in good health.

This clone was counted once. The rearrangement uses TRBV3-1 (or the pseudogene TRBV3-2) and TRBJ1-1; weak D call: TRBD1 (6 bases). The CDR3 consists of 13 residues. V was trimmed by 1 base and J by 5 bases, leaving 8 bases between them. From germline, CDR1 is LGHDT and CDR2 YNNKEL (reference sequence). CDR3 bases: TGTGCCAGCAGCCAAGGCAGGGGTACTGAAGCTTTCTTT. It yields the protein CASSQGRGTEAFF.

This chain uses TRBV12-3 or TRBV12-4 with TRBJ2-3, with D possibly being TRBD1 (5 bases). This CDR3 spans 13 amino acids. V gave up 7 bases and J gave up 2 bases, with 10 bases separating them. The CDR3 is CASIGHNTDTQYF. The CDR3 DNA sequence: TGTGCCAGCATAGGACACAACACAGATACGCAGTATTTT.

The chain employs TRBV4-1 and TRBJ1-2; a possible D gene is TRBD1 (6 bases). Germline values: CDR1 MGHRA, CDR2 YSYEKL. Trimming took 4 bases from V and 7 from J, leaving 19 bases between them. This CDR3 contains 15 residues. The CDR3 sequence: CASSLRDKSFGGYTF. As DNA, the CDR3 is TGCGCCAGCAGCCTCCGGGACAAGTCTTTCGGTGGCTACACCTTC.

The V gene is TRBV3-1 (or the pseudogene TRBV3-2), the J gene TRBJ2-7, with D perhaps TRBD1 (6 bases). Germline loops: CDR1 LGHDT, CDR2 YNNKEL (reference sequence). The V end lost 3 bases, the J end lost 0 bases, and 15 bases lay between the germline ends. This CDR3 has 16 residues. The CDR3 sequence: CASSHPRRGSSYEQYF. The CDR3 nucleotides read TGTGCCAGCAGCCACCCCCGCAGGGGTAGCTCCTACGAGCAGTACTTC.

The chain couples TRBV9 to TRBJ2-1, with TRBD1 as a possible D gene (6 bases). The CDR3 sequence is 14 residues long. The germline CDR1 and CDR2 sequences are SGDLS and YYNGEE. Trimming stripped 0 bases from V and 7 bases from J, with 11 bases between. As DNA, the CDR3 is TGTGCCAGCAGCGTAGGGCTGACAGGAAATGAGCAGTTCTTC. Translating it yields CASSVGLTGNEQFF.